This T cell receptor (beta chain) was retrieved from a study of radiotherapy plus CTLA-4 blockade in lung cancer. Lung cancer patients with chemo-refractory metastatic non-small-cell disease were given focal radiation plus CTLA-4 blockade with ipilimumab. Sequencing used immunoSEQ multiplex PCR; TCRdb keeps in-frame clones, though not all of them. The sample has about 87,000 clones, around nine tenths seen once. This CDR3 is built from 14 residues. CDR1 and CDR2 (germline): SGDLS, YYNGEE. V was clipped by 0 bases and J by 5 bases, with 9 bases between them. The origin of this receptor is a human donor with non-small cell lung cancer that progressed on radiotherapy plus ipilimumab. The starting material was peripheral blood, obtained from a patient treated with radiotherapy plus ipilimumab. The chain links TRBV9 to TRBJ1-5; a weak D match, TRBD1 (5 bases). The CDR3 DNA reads TGTGCCAGCAGCGTAGGGGACCGTGATCAGCCCCAGCATTTT. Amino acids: CASSVGDRDQPQHF.